This TCR beta chain comes out of a study of blood T cell repertoires in COVID-19. Study overall: Acute and convalescent COVID-19 samples came from the United States, Italy and Spain. In each case, the material was cDNA or gDNA derived from T cells, B-cell-depleted T cells, or PBMCs.

Assay: immunoSEQ multiplex PCR; the TCRdb copy retains only in-frame clones and omits some. The top ten clones hold 15% of a sample with roughly 150,000 clones, approximately 82% of them seen once. The sequence was obtained from a human donor with acute or convalescent COVID-19. The donor label of this sample is uncertain. The specimen was peripheral blood.

CDR3 in amino acids: CASRTTGTGFWEAFF. The CDR3 DNA reads as TGTGCCAGCAGAACCACCGGGACAGGGTTTTGGGAAGCTTTCTTT. The chain has TRBV27 and TRBJ1-1, with 9 bases aligning to TRBD1. Germline CDR1 and CDR2: MNHEY and SMNVEV (reference sequence). The CDR3 runs to 15 residues. The ends lost 6 bases at V and 8 bases at J; junction bases unmatched: 13.